The rows below give T cell receptor beta chains drawn from one sample of a study of T cells in localized non-small cell lung cancer. Using immunoSEQ multiplex PCR, the repertoire was profiled, and TCRdb retains in-frame clones only, with some absent. The sample carries about 34,000 clones, 93% recorded once. Sequencing used peripheral blood, obtained before any cancer treatment. These receptor sequences come from a female donor at least 60 years old with stage I lung adenocarcinoma. CDR3s include the opening cysteine and the closing phenylalanine or tryptophan. The D gene is left open where the match is weak. Some rows mark clone size as missing; the rest say once, few, many or name a class of expanded clone.

j_call	d_call	v_call	clone_size	cdr3_nt	cdr3_aa
TRBJ2-5	NA	TRBV28	NA	TGTGCCAGCAGTTTAGGTTGGCAGCTGGTCCAAGAGACCCAGTACTTC	CASSLGWQLVQETQYF
TRBJ1-1	NA	TRBV6-5	once	TGTGCCAGCAGCCGGGTACGGACTGAAGCTTTCTTT	CASSRVRTEAFF
TRBJ2-5	NA	TRBV6-5	NA	TGTGCCAGCAGTTACTCCTTGGGTAGGGGGCAAGAGACCCAGTACTTC	CASSYSLGRGQETQYF
TRBJ1-5	NA	TRBV7-2	NA	TGTGCCAGCAGCTTAGCGCCTAAGGTGGTTGGCAATCAGCCCCAGCATTTT	CASSLAPKVVGNQPQHF
TRBJ1-1	NA	TRBV6-6	NA	TGTGCCAGCACCCTAACGGATATGGGGAACACTGAAGCTTTCTTT	CASTLTDMGNTEAFF
TRBJ2-1	NA	TRBV9	NA	TGTGCCAGCAGCGTGAGTTACAATGAGCAGTTCTTC	CASSVSYNEQFF
TRBJ2-3	TRBD1	TRBV6-5	NA	TGTGCCAGCAGGACAGGGTATGGCACAGATACGCAGTATTTT	CASRTGYGTDTQYF
TRBJ1-1	NA	TRBV28	NA	TGTGCCAGCAGTTTATTTGGGGGGCTCACTGAAGCTTTCTTT	CASSLFGGLTEAFF
TRBJ2-2	TRBD2	TRBV11-3	NA	TGTGCCAGCAGCTTAGGCCGGGAGGGGGTCGGGGAGCTGTTTTTT	CASSLGREGVGELFF
TRBJ2-2	NA	TRBV25-1	NA	TGTGCCAGCAGTGTGGGCGGCAAATACACCGGGGAGCTGTTTTTT	CASSVGGKYTGELFF
TRBJ1-2	NA	TRBV5-1	once	TGCGCCAGCAGTTTAGACGCAAACAACCTCAACTATGGCTACACCTTC	CASSLDANNLNYGYTF
TRBJ1-3	NA	TRBV7-9	NA	TGTGCCAGCAGCTTATCAGGGGCAGTCTCTGGAAACACCATATATTTT	CASSLSGAVSGNTIYF
TRBJ1-5	NA	TRBV7-6	NA	TGTGCCAGCAGCTTAGATGCAGGGAATCAGCCCCAGCATTTT	CASSLDAGNQPQHF
TRBJ1-2	NA	TRBV18	NA	TGTGCCAGCTCACCACCTTCCGAAGGGGGTGGCTACACCTTC	CASSPPSEGGGYTF
TRBJ2-5	TRBD1	TRBV4-3	NA	TGCGCCAGCAGCGCCGGGACAGGGGTCGGAGAGACCCAGTACTTC	CASSAGTGVGETQYF
TRBJ2-7	TRBD2	TRBV19	NA	TGTGCCAGTAGTTCCCGGGGGGCCTACGAGCAGTACTTC	CASSSRGAYEQYF
TRBJ2-3	NA	TRBV9	NA	TGTGCCAGCAGCGTAGCTACCGATACGCAGTATTTT	CASSVATDTQYF
TRBJ1-2	NA	TRBV6-4	NA	TGTGCCAGCAGTCTTACAACGGGAGTTAGCGATGGCTACACCTTC	CASSLTTGVSDGYTF
TRBJ1-2	NA	TRBV7-9	few	TGTGCCAGCAGCTCGGGAGCGTCCGGCTACACCTTC	CASSSGASGYTF
TRBJ2-2	TRBD1	TRBV9	NA	TGTGCCAGCAGCGTAGGAGGGGGCCGGACCGGGGAGCTGTTTTTT	CASSVGGGRTGELFF
TRBJ1-5	TRBD1	TRBV6-5	once	TGTGCCAGCAGTCCAACAGGGGGCGCAGGTCAGCCCCAGCATTTT	CASSPTGGAGQPQHF
TRBJ2-1	NA	TRBV12-5	NA	TGTGCTAGTGGTTTGACCAGGGGCTCCAATGAGCAGTTCTTC	CASGLTRGSNEQFF
TRBJ2-6	NA	TRBV29-1	NA	TGCAGCGTTGACCAAGAAGGCGCCTCTGGGGCCAACGTCCTGACTTTC	CSVDQEGASGANVLTF
TRBJ2-3	TRBD2	TRBV6-6	NA	TGTGCCAGCAGACAAGGTAGCGGGGGGACAGATACGCAGTATTTT	CASRQGSGGTDTQYF
TRBJ2-5	TRBD2	TRBV7-2	NA	TGTGCCAGCAGCTTAGCGTCTAGCGGGAGGCGTGTCCCCCACTTC	CASSLASSGRRVPHF
TRBJ1-1	NA	TRBV7-8	NA	TGTGCCAGCAGCTTAGAACTGAGCCTTGAAGCTTTCTTT	CASSLELSLEAFF
TRBJ2-3	TRBD2	TRBV9	NA	TGTGCCAGCAGCATGGGACTAGCGGTGACTGCTAGCACAGATACGCAGTATTTT	CASSMGLAVTASTDTQYF
TRBJ2-2	NA	TRBV5-1	NA	TGCGCCAGCAGCCGCCGGTCGCTAGCGTCGAACACCGGGGAGCTGTTTTTT	CASSRRSLASNTGELFF
TRBJ1-5	NA	TRBV5-6	few	TGTGCCAGCAGCTTTCAAGGGACCAATCAGCCCCAGCATTTT	CASSFQGTNQPQHF
TRBJ1-2	NA	TRBV6-5	few	TGTGCCAGCAGGATCGGACAGCCTAACTATGGCTACACCTTC	CASRIGQPNYGYTF
TRBJ1-5	NA	TRBV30	NA	TGTGCCTGGGACCGGGCCCACAATCAGCCCCAGCATTTT	CAWDRAHNQPQHF
TRBJ2-3	NA	TRBV12-5	NA	TGTGCTAGTGGTTTGAGGCAGGGTTGGTCAGATACGCAGTATTTT	CASGLRQGWSDTQYF
TRBJ1-1	NA	TRBV28	NA	TGTGCCAGCAGTTTACTGAACACTGAAGCTTTCTTT	CASSLLNTEAFF
TRBJ2-5	NA	TRBV21-1	NA	TGTCAAAGGGGGAGGGAATACGAGACCCAGTACTTC	CQRGREYETQYF
TRBJ1-5	NA	TRBV27	NA	TGTGCCAGCGGGAGGGGCCCCCATCAGCCCCAGCATTTT	CASGRGPHQPQHF
TRBJ1-2	TRBD1	TRBV19	NA	TGTGCCAGTAGTCAGGACAGGGGCGGGTATGGCTACACCTTC	CASSQDRGGYGYTF
TRBJ1-5	NA	TRBV4-3	NA	TGCGCCAGCAGCCAAGAAACGGGGGGCGGTGGACAGCCCCAGCATTTT	CASSQETGGGGQPQHF
TRBJ2-1	NA	TRBV6-1	once	TGTGCCAGCAGTGAAACAACCTACAATGAGCAGTTCTTC	CASSETTYNEQFF
TRBJ2-1	TRBD1	TRBV29-1	NA	TGCAGCGTTGAACGGGGACAGGGTTACAATGAGCAGTTCTTC	CSVERGQGYNEQFF
TRBJ2-7	NA	TRBV7-8	NA	TGTGCCAGCAGCTCCCCCCCCGTGTACGAGCAGTACTTC	CASSSPPVYEQYF